The 30 T cell receptor beta chains given below trace back to one sample, sequenced in a study of beta chain features in type 1 diabetes. Investigators reverse transcribed all isolated RNA, so they sequenced expressed TCRB transcripts. TCRdb keeps only in-frame clones here, not all; method: immunoSEQ multiplex PCR. The sample has 860,000 or so clones, about a sixth seen once; the top ten hold 0.02% to 0.025%. The sample was naive CD4+ T cells from blood. These receptors all come from a young woman in good health.

The V gene is TRBV2, the J gene TRBJ2-7; D gene unclear. Germline values: CDR1 SNHLY, CDR2 FYNNEI. V was shortened by 5 bases and J by 0 bases, with 8 bases between the two germline ends. CDR3 length equals 13 residues. CDR3 region: CASSYLVSYEQYF. The CDR3 region has the DNA TGTGCCAGCAGTTACCTCGTCTCCTACGAGCAGTACTTC.

CDR3 sequence reads: CASSSTSFANTGELFF. In nucleotides, the CDR3 is TGTGCCAGCAGTTCCACTAGTTTCGCGAACACCGGGGAGCTGTTTTTT. The J gene is TRBJ2-2, the V gene TRBV28, with D maybe TRBD2 (5 bases). Germline V gives CDR1 MDHEN, CDR2 SYDVKM. This CDR3 has 16 amino acids. V lost 4 bases and J 0 bases, leaving 12 bases between the germline ends.

The genes are TRBV4-3 and TRBJ2-2; possible D gene TRBD2, 6 bases. Germline V gene lookup returns CDR1 LGHNA and CDR2 YSLEER. This CDR3 is built from 15 residues. V was clipped by 0 bases and J by 6 bases, with 11 bases between them. The CDR3 DNA reads TGCGCCAGCAGCCAAGATGGAGGGCGGGCCGGGGAGCTGTTTTTT. Protein sequence: CASSQDGGRAGELFF.

The chain employs TRBV7-9 and TRBJ2-7; the match to TRBD2 covers 7 bases. The J segment lost 3 bases and the V segment lost 10 bases, leaving 6 bases of the junction unmatched. The V gene's germline CDR1 is SEHNR and CDR2 FQNEAQ (reference sequence). The CDR3 is 12 amino acids. The CDR3: CAIRREHYEQYF. The CDR3 DNA reads TGTGCCATTAGGCGGGAGCACTACGAGCAGTACTTC. The whole variable domain, filled in from reference TRBV7-9 and TRBJ2-7, reads DTGVSQNPRHKITKRGQNVTFRCDPISEHNRLYWYRQTLGQGPEFLTYFQNEAQLEKSRLLSDRFSAERPKGSFSTLEIQRTEQGDSAMYLCAIRREHYEQYFGPGTRLTVT.

There are a few counts of this clone. The rearrangement links TRBV27 to TRBJ2-1; 8 nucleotides line up with TRBD2. With 6 bases clipped from V and 3 bases from J, the junction kept 10 bases outside the gene matches. This CDR3 is built from 16 residues. Germline V gene sequence: CDR1 MNHEY, CDR2 SMNVEV (reference sequence). The DNA for the CDR3 is TGTGCCAGCAGCGACCGTGCACTAGCGGTCTACAATGAGCAGTTCTTC. Encoded protein: CASSDRALAVYNEQFF.

This clone showed up just a few times. The gene calls are TRBV5-4 and TRBJ2-7; D is unclear. The CDR3 totals 11 residues. The V end lost 0 bases, the J end lost 5 bases, and 3 bases lay between the germline ends. Germline assignment: CDR1 SGHNT and CDR2 YYREEE (reference sequence). The CDR3 loop reads CASSLGHEQYF. In nucleotides, the CDR3 is TGTGCCAGCAGCTTGGGGCACGAGCAGTACTTC. The complete variable domain, with remaining parts taken from reference TRBV5-4 and TRBJ2-7, reads ETGVTQSPTHLIKTRGQQVTLRCSSQSGHNTVSWYQQALGQGPQFIFQYYREEENGRGNFPPRFSGLQFPNYSSELNVNALELDDSALYLCASSLGHEQYFGPGTRLTVT.

This chain links TRBV20-1 with TRBJ2-1; unclear D gene. V was pared by 1 base and J by 13 bases, with 11 bases between. CDR1 is DFQATT and CDR2 is SNEGSKA in the germline V gene (reference sequence). The CDR3 runs 11 residues. The CDR3 spells CSARGPVGQFF. The CDR3 DNA sequence: TGCAGTGCTAGAGGTCCCGTGGGTCAGTTCTTC.

The CDR3 DNA follows: TGTGCCAGCAGTGAAGGGGGGGTCGGAGAAAAACTGTTTTTT. Its protein product is CASSEGGVGEKLFF. The chain joins TRBV2 to TRBJ1-4; D may be TRBD1 (5 bases). The germline CDR1 and CDR2 sequences are SNHLY and FYNNEI. The CDR3 runs to 14 residues. The V end lost 1 base, the J end lost 8 bases, and 11 bases lay between the germline ends.

V usage is TRBV7-2 and J usage is TRBJ1-1; D remains unclear. Germline V lookup: CDR1 SGHTA, CDR2 FQGNSA. There are 11 residues in the CDR3. V gave up 6 bases and J gave up 1 base, with 3 bases separating them. CDR3 protein: CASRWNTEAFF. DNA of the CDR3: TGTGCCAGCAGATGGAACACTGAAGCTTTCTTT. The whole variable domain, remainder taken from reference TRBV7-2 and TRBJ1-1, is GAGVSQSPSNKVTEKGKDVELRCDPISGHTALYWYRQSLGQGLEFLIYFQGNSAPDKSGLPSDRFSAERTGGSVSTLTIQRTQQEDSAVYLCASRWNTEAFFGQGTRLTVV.

This clone was detected only a few times. For the CDR3, the DNA is TGTGCCAGCAGTTACTCGATGCAGGGGGCCTACAATGAGCAGTTCTTC. This encodes CASSYSMQGAYNEQFF. The chain has TRBV6-6 and TRBJ2-1, with TRBD1 matching 7 bases. The J segment lost 2 bases and the V segment lost 0 bases, leaving 4 bases of the junction unmatched. Germline-derived CDR1 and CDR2 are MNHNY and SVGAGI (reference sequence). This CDR3 spans 16 amino acids.

The rearrangement joins TRBV27 to TRBJ2-1, with D perhaps TRBD2 (5 bases). V gave up 0 bases and J gave up 6 bases, with 12 bases separating them. Germline values: CDR1 MNHEY, CDR2 SMNVEV (reference sequence). CDR3 length: 15 residues. This chain's CDR3 is CASSLSERTRNEQFF. The CDR3 coding sequence is TGTGCCAGCAGTTTATCGGAGAGGACTCGCAATGAGCAGTTCTTC.

This clone came up a few times. The chain links TRBV15 to TRBJ1-2; no clear D. The ends were cut back, 2 bases at V and 7 bases at J, with 17 bases in the middle. Germline CDR1 is LNHNV and CDR2 is YYDKDF (reference sequence). This CDR3 has 15 amino acids. DNA for the CDR3: TGTGCCACCAGCAGACCTGGAGAGGGTCCTATTGGCTACACCTTC. It translates to CATSRPGEGPIGYTF.

The table lists this clone with a count of one. The chain is built from TRBV5-1 and TRBJ1-2; D unresolved. V shed 1 base and J shed 1 base, with 11 bases lying between them. The CDR3 covers 15 residues. CDR1 SGHRS and CDR2 YFSETQ come from the germline V gene. DNA for the CDR3: TGCGCCAGCAGCTTGACCCCGGGAATTAACTATGGCTACACCTTC. It yields the protein CASSLTPGINYGYTF.

The chain uses TRBV7-9 and TRBJ2-4; 8 bases align to TRBD2. The CDR3 sequence is 15 residues long. CDR1 SEHNR and CDR2 FQNEAQ come from the germline V gene (reference sequence). V lost 5 bases, J lost 0 bases, and 3 bases stayed unmatched. This CDR3 reads CASSRTSRAKNIQYF. The CDR3 DNA follows: TGTGCCAGCAGCAGGACTAGCAGAGCCAAAAACATTCAGTACTTC.

Only a few counts were recorded for this clone. The chain links TRBV4-3 to TRBJ2-7; D perhaps matches TRBD1 (5 bases). V lost 1 base, J lost 4 bases, and 11 bases lay in between. Germline loops: CDR1 LGHNA, CDR2 YSLEER. CDR3 length: 14 amino acids. DNA of the CDR3: TGCGCCAGCAGCCAAGGATTCAGGGAATACGAGCAGTACTTC. This translates into CASSQGFREYEQYF.

This clone came up a few times. CDR3 DNA sequence: TGTGCCAGCAGCCCCGAGGGAAGCTCCTACAATGAGCAGTTCTTC. It codes for CASSPEGSSYNEQFF. This rearrangement joins TRBV7-3 to TRBJ2-1, with a tentative D call TRBD2 (5 bases). Germline V gene lookup returns CDR1 SGHTA and CDR2 FQGTGA. V was cut by 5 bases and J by 0 bases, with 11 bases left in between. This CDR3 has 15 residues.

V gene TRBV6-5 combines with J gene TRBJ1-1; D might be TRBD1 (6 bases). The germline gives CDR1 MNHEY, CDR2 SVGAGI. Trimming left V 1 base short and J 0 bases short, with 12 bases between. This CDR3 is 16 amino acids long. Here the CDR3 reads CASSYFGQSMNTEAFF. The CDR3 DNA follows: TGTGCCAGCAGTTACTTCGGACAGAGCATGAACACTGAAGCTTTCTTT.

This clone has only a few counts. The chain is built from TRBV2 and TRBJ2-7; perhaps D is TRBD1 or TRBD2 (6 bases each). Germline values: CDR1 SNHLY, CDR2 FYNNEI. Trimming took 9 bases from V and 10 from J, leaving 19 bases between them. The CDR3 is 12 amino acids. CDR3 amino acids: CARCGGGIPQYF. CDR3 nucleotides: TGTGCCAGGTGTGGGGGCGGGATCCCTCAGTACTTC.

This clone was counted a few times. This rearrangement joins TRBV5-1 to TRBJ1-1, with 8 bases fitting TRBD1. V dropped 4 bases and J dropped 3; count of bases not matched to a gene: 8. CDR3 length equals 15 residues. Germline V gives CDR1 SGHRS, CDR2 YFSETQ. The CDR3 bases are TGCGCCAGCAGCCCAGAGACAGGGGTGGACACTGAAGCTTTCTTT. This codes for CASSPETGVDTEAFF.

CDR3: CASSYWGTSDEQFF. Written as DNA, the CDR3 is TGTGCCAGCAGTTACTGGGGGACTAGCGATGAGCAGTTCTTC. The chain employs TRBV6-5 and TRBJ2-1, with TRBD2 identical over 10 bases. V was clipped by 1 base and J by 8 bases; unmatched bases: 2. The CDR3 is 14 residues long. CDR1 and CDR2 from the germline V gene are MNHEY and SVGAGI.

This rearrangement joins TRBV2 to TRBJ1-2; weak D call: TRBD1 (6 bases). The CDR3 totals 17 residues. Germline CDR1 and CDR2: SNHLY and FYNNEI. V was shortened by 7 bases and J by 2 bases, with 23 bases between the two germline ends. The CDR3 DNA reads as TGTGCCAGCACCAGGAGTCAGGGGAATCAGGGAAACTATGGCTACACCTTC. This gives the protein CASTRSQGNQGNYGYTF. The full variable domain, its missing parts supplied by reference TRBV2 and TRBJ1-2, is EPEVTQTPSHQVTQMGQEVILRCVPISNHLYFYWYRQILGQKVEFLVSFYNNEISEKSEIFDDQFSVERPDGSNFTLKIRSTKLEDSAMYFCASTRSQGNQGNYGYTFGSGTRLTVV.

This clone was observed a handful of times. The rearrangement uses TRBV28 and TRBJ1-2, with 9 bases lining up with TRBD1. Germline CDR1 is MDHEN and CDR2 is SYDVKM. This CDR3 contains 14 residues. V lost 5 bases and J lost 6; bases outside the gene matches: 7. The DNA for the CDR3 is TGTGCCAGCAGTCTGGGGACAGGGTTCGATGGCTACACCTTC. Translated: CASSLGTGFDGYTF.

This clone has just a few counts. The chain has TRBV29-1 and TRBJ2-1; D remains ambiguous. The CDR3 covers 13 residues. V lost 4 bases and J lost 0, with 7 bases in between. CDR1 is SQVTM and CDR2 is ANQGSEA in the germline V gene. The chain's CDR3 is CSVAPSSYNEQFF. The CDR3 DNA sequence: TGCAGCGTTGCACCGAGCTCCTACAATGAGCAGTTCTTC.

This chain joins TRBV5-1 and TRBJ2-5, with TRBD1 identical over 9 bases. Germline loops: CDR1 SGHRS, CDR2 YFSETQ. The CDR3 contains 16 residues. V shed 1 base, J shed 5 bases, and the junction held 9 bases outside the gene matches. CDR3: CASSLTGGAVSETQYF. For the CDR3, the DNA is TGCGCCAGCAGCTTGACAGGGGGCGCTGTGTCCGAGACCCAGTACTTC.

The V and J genes are TRBV29-1 and TRBJ1-2; 7 nucleotides align to TRBD1. J lost 8 bases, V lost 7 bases, and 7 bases had no gene match. From germline, CDR1 is SQVTM and CDR2 ANQGSEA. The CDR3 has 11 residues. DNA for the CDR3: TGCAGCGGAACAGGGGTGGAAGGCTACACCTTC. Translated: CSGTGVEGYTF.

This clone was seen a few times. The chain is built from TRBV5-1 and TRBJ2-3; a weak D match, TRBD2 (6 bases). Per germline, CDR1 SGHRS and CDR2 YFSETQ. The CDR3 consists of 13 residues. Trimming removed 5 bases at V and 5 bases at J, with 12 bases between. The CDR3, as DNA: TGCGCCAGCAGTTCGGGAGCTGGAGATACGCAGTATTTT. Translation: CASSSGAGDTQYF.

The sample holds a few counts of this clone. The chain carries TRBV27 and TRBJ2-6; D might be TRBD1 (6 bases). Per the germline V gene, CDR1 is MNHEY and CDR2 is SMNVEV (reference sequence). Trimming stripped 5 bases from V and 0 bases from J, with 17 bases between. The CDR3 spans 18 residues. The CDR3 nucleotides read TGTGCCAGCAGTCGACGGGGACATTTGAACTCTGGGGCCAACGTCCTGACTTTC. Its protein is CASSRRGHLNSGANVLTF.

This chain links TRBV2 with TRBJ2-3, with D perhaps TRBD1 (6 bases). The CDR3 consists of 17 residues. Germline V gives CDR1 SNHLY, CDR2 FYNNEI. Trimming took 3 bases from V and 2 from J, leaving 18 bases between them. The CDR3 loop reads CASSDWGRGTPTDTQYF. CDR3 bases: TGTGCCAGCAGTGATTGGGGCAGGGGAACTCCCACAGATACGCAGTATTTT.

This clone showed up just once. The chain uses TRBV15 and TRBJ2-5; 7 bases are a match to TRBD1. The J call may be wrong; the DNA end is better matched by TRBJ2-7. Germline V gene lookup returns CDR1 LNHNV and CDR2 YYDKDF (reference sequence). This CDR3 region has 15 residues. Here the CDR3 DNA reads TGTGCCACCAGCAGAGATCCAGGGGGTATCTACGAGCAGTACTTC. This translates into CATSRDPGGIYEQYF.

The rearrangement uses TRBV7-3 and TRBJ2-1; maybe TRBD2 (6 bases). Trimming pared 9 bases from V and 9 bases from J, leaving 18 bases between. CDR3 length: 13 residues. The germline CDR1 and CDR2 sequences are SGHTA and FQGTGA. The CDR3 loop reads CASRASASGEQFF. CDR3 DNA sequence: TGTGCCAGTCGGGCTAGCGCTTCCGGTGAGCAGTTCTTC.